A single TCR beta chain is shown here with its context. The study ran its PCR with 60 Vbeta and 13 Jbeta primers. Profiling relied on immunoSEQ multiplex PCR, and the TCRdb table lists in-frame clones only, not all of them. The sample has fewer than 200,000 clones, about four fifths seen once. The data were taken from a study of cytomegalovirus exposure and HLA in healthy donors. V lost 5 bases to trimming and J lost 3 bases, with 11 bases between them. Germline V gene sequence: CDR1 LNHDA, CDR2 SQIVND (reference sequence). The CDR3 has 13 residues. The sample comprised PBMCs. The chain employs TRBV19 and TRBJ2-7; D not certain. The origin of this receptor is a man aged 30 to 39 in good health and CMV-seronegative. The CDR3 bases are TGTGCCAGTAGTCTTTCACCCTACTACGAGCAGTACTTC. This sequence encodes CASSLSPYYEQYF.